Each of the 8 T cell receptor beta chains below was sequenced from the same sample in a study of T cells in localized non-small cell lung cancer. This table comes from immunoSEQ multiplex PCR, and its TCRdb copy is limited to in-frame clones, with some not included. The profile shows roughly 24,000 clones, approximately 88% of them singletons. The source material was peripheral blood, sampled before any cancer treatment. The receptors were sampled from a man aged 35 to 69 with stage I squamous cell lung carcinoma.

CDR3 loop: CSVRGQGGTGELFF. The CDR3 coding sequence is TGCAGCGTTCGGGGACAGGGAGGAACCGGGGAGCTGTTTTTT. J is TRBJ2-2 and V is TRBV29-1; 9 bases agree with TRBD1. Unmatched junction bases numbered 6, after V lost 5 bases and J lost 5 bases. This CDR3 has 14 residues. Germline V gene lookup returns CDR1 SQVTM and CDR2 ANQGSEA.

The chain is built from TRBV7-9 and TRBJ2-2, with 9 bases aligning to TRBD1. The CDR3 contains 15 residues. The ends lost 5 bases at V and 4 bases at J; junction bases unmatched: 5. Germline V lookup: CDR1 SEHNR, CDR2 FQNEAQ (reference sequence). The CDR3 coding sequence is TGTGCCAGCAGCCCCATGACAGGGGGCACCGGGGAGCTGTTTTTT. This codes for CASSPMTGGTGELFF.

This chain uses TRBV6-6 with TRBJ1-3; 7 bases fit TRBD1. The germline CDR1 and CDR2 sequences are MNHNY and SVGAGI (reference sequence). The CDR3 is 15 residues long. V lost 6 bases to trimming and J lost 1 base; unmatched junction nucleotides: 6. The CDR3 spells CASSPRQGSGNTIYF. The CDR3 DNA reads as TGTGCCAGCAGCCCCCGACAGGGTTCTGGAAACACCATATATTTT.

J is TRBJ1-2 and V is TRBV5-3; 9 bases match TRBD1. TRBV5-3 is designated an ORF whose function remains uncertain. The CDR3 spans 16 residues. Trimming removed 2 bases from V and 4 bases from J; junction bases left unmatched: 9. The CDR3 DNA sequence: TGTGCCAGAAGCTTTCTCAAAACAGGGGGCATCTATGGCTACACCTTC. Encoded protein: CARSFLKTGGIYGYTF.

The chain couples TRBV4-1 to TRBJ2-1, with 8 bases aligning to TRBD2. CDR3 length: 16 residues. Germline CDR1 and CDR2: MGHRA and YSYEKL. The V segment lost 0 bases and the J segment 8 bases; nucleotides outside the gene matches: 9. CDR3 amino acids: CASSQDPGGAWDEQFF. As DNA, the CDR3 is TGCGCCAGCAGCCAAGATCCCGGGGGGGCTTGGGATGAGCAGTTCTTC.

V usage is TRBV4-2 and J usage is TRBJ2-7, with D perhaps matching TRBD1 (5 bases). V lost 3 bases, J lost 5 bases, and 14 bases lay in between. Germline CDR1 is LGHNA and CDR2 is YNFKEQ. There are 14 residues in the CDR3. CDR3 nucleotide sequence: TGTGCCAGCAGCCAGGCTCAGGGTGTCAACGAGCAGTACTTC. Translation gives CASSQAQGVNEQYF.

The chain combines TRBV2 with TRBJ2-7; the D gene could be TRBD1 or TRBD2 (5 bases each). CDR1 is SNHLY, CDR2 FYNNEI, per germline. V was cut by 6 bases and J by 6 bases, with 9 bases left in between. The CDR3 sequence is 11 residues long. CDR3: CASRGRSEQYF. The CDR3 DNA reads TGTGCCAGCAGGGGACGGTCCGAGCAGTACTTC.

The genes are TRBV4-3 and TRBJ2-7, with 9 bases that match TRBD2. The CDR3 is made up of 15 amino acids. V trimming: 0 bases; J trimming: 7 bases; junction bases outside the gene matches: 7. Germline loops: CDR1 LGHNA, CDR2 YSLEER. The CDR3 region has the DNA TGCGCCAGCAGCCAAGATCTCGGGACTAGCTGGGAGCAGTACTTC. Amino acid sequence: CASSQDLGTSWEQYF.